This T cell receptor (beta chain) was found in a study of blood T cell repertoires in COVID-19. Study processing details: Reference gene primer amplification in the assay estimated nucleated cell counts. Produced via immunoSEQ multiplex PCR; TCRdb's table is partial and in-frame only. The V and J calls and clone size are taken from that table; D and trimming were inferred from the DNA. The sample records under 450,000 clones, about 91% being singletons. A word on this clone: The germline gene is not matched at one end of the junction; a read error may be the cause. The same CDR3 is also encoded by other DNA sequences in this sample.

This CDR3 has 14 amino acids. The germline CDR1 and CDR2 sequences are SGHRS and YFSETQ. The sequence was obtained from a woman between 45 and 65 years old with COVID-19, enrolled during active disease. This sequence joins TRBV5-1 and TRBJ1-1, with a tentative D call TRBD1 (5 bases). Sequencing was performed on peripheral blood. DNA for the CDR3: TGCGCCAGTAGCTTTTCCCGGGGGGACACTGAAGCTTTCTTT. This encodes CASSFSRGDTEAFF.